This paragraph reports one TCR beta chain. Its antigen is unidentified. The sample originates from a study of T cells in localized non-small cell lung cancer. Points from the study as a whole: In uninvolved adjacent lung, T cell clonality reached its highest value, exceeding tumor.

Generated by immunoSEQ multiplex PCR, the TCRdb table keeps only in-frame clones and is missing some. The sample includes approximately 33,000 clones, 90% to 95% of them seen just once. V gave up 8 bases and J gave up 6 bases, with 11 bases separating them. CDR3 size: 12 residues. From germline, CDR1 is MRHNA and CDR2 SNTAGT. Specimen: peripheral blood, collected before any cancer treatment. The origin of this receptor is a female donor older than 55 with stage I lung adenocarcinoma. This chain joins TRBV6-4 and TRBJ2-1; tentatively, D is TRBD1 (5 bases). The CDR3, as DNA: TGTGCCAGCGGTACAGACAGCAATGAGCAGTTCTTC. It encodes CASGTDSNEQFF.